One sample yielded the 20 T cell receptor beta chains listed below, sequenced in a study of CD8 T cells in ankylosing spondylitis. TCRdb processed the 5' RACE reads anew with MiXCR; each CDR3 protein has one entry. The sample includes about 160,000 distinct CDR3 sequences, about 18% seen only once; the top ten take approximately 8%. Sequencing was carried out using blood, either unsorted or a sorted T cell fraction (not recorded which). The receptors were sampled from a male donor with ankylosing spondylitis or in good health (not recorded which).

The table lists this clonotype with many counts. The gene calls are TRBV5-5 and TRBJ1-5; 7 bases match TRBD1. Germline trimming cut 2 bases from V and 4 bases from J; bases unmatched to any gene: 12. Germline CDR1 is SGHKS and CDR2 is YYEKEE (reference sequence). This CDR3 region has 17 residues. The CDR3 protein is CASSFHRFQGDNQPQHF. The CDR3 DNA follows: TGTGCCAGCAGCTTTCACAGATTTCAGGGGGATAATCAGCCCCAGCATTTT.

This chain connects TRBV24-1 to TRBJ2-1; D unclear. Trimming took 4 bases from V and 4 from J, leaving 1 base between them. Germline V gives CDR1 KGHDR, CDR2 SFDVKD. This CDR3 has 11 amino acids. CDR3 sequence (DNA): TGTGCCACCAGTGAGTACAATGAGCAGTTCTTC. Encoded protein: CATSEYNEQFF.

As for this clonotype: The conserved closing phenylalanine or tryptophan is absent in this CDR3, likely reflecting a read error. It is unclear where the CDR3 begins or ends on the DNA, so no DNA is shown, and the CDR3 is as TCRdb lists it. This rearrangement joins TRBV10-3 to TRBJ2-7; the D segment call TRBD1 is taken from the table without a DNA check. The CDR3 region is 11 residues in length, termini included. Germline assignment: CDR1 ENHRY and CDR2 SYGVKD. The CDR3 spells CAISESGPLRI.

In this sample, this clonotype turned up many times. The CDR3 spells CASSFSGGTSYEQYF. CDR3 nucleotides: TGCGCCAGCAGCTTTTCAGGGGGGACCTCCTACGAGCAGTACTTC. The chain couples TRBV5-1 to TRBJ2-7; D may be TRBD1 (7 bases). Germline V lookup: CDR1 SGHRS, CDR2 YFSETQ. V shed 2 bases and J shed 0 bases, with 12 bases lying between them. The CDR3 runs to 15 residues.

This clonotype was seen a handful of times. V usage is TRBV29-1 and J usage is TRBJ2-7; a weak D match, TRBD2 (5 bases). The CDR3 is 14 amino acids. The V gene's germline CDR1 is SQVTM and CDR2 ANQGSEA. V was trimmed by 4 bases and J by 0 bases, leaving 13 bases between them. CDR3: CSVAAAASSYEQYF. The CDR3 bases are TGCAGCGTTGCCGCAGCGGCCAGCTCCTACGAGCAGTACTTC.

This clonotype was picked up many times. The genes are TRBV5-1 and TRBJ2-5; D perhaps matches TRBD1 (5 bases). V was clipped by 1 base and J by 4 bases, with 11 bases between them. The CDR3 is 14 amino acids. Germline lookup yields CDR1 SGHRS and CDR2 YFSETQ. Here the CDR3 reads CASSLPQGRETQYF. The DNA of the CDR3 is TGCGCCAGCAGCTTGCCCCAGGGCCGAGAGACCCAGTACTTC.

The V and J genes are TRBV11-2 and TRBJ2-4; TRBD2 is a possible D gene (6 bases). Germline lookup yields CDR1 SGHAT and CDR2 FQNNGV. The CDR3 covers 15 residues. Trimming stripped 1 base from V and 9 bases from J, with 16 bases between. The CDR3 loop reads CASSLGGLVSGIQYF. CDR3 bases: TGTGCCAGCAGCTTAGGGGGTCTAGTTAGCGGCATTCAGTACTTC.

The chain links TRBV5-1 to TRBJ2-1, with unresolved D. The CDR3 consists of 12 residues. Trimming stripped 5 bases from V and 7 bases from J, with 10 bases between. The germline gives CDR1 SGHRS, CDR2 YFSETQ. For the CDR3, the DNA is TGCGCCAGCAGGGAAGGACGGAATGAGCAGTTCTTC. It yields the protein CASREGRNEQFF.

This clonotype was observed at least ten times. Written as DNA, the CDR3 is TGCAGTGCAGGTGTAGGCACTGAAGCTTTCTTT. Protein product: CSAGVGTEAFF. The chain combines TRBV20-1 with TRBJ1-1; D not resolved. The V end was cut by 6 bases, the J end by 4 bases, with 9 bases between. Looked up from germline, CDR1 is DFQATT and CDR2 is SNEGSKA (reference sequence). The CDR3 covers 11 residues.

Concerning this clonotype itself: One base away lies a much larger clone, so this may be a sequencing read error. The CDR3 spells CASSLDLCEQYF. DNA of the CDR3: TGTGCCAGCAGCTTGGATCTCTGCGAGCAGTACTTC. The V call is TRBV5-5, the J call TRBJ2-7, with D hard to call. V dropped 0 bases and J dropped 6 bases, with 7 bases sitting between them. CDR1 is SGHKS and CDR2 is YYEKEE in the germline V gene (reference sequence). The CDR3 spans 12 residues.

This clonotype was counted at least ten times. The CDR3, as DNA: TGCGCCAGCAGCCAAGCCGGCGGGGGAGTCGCCAATCAGCCCCAGCATTTT. Encoded protein: CASSQAGGGVANQPQHF. The chain carries TRBV4-1 and TRBJ1-5, with D perhaps matching TRBD1 (5 bases). The CDR3 covers 17 residues. Trimming took 1 base from V and 3 from J, leaving 16 bases between them. Germline V CDR1 and CDR2: MGHRA, YSYEKL.

As for this clonotype: A much larger clone lies a single base off, so this may be a read error. This chain uses TRBV3-1 with TRBJ2-3; D is unclear. This CDR3 region has 12 residues. Germline CDR1 is LGHDT and CDR2 is YNNKEL (reference sequence). The CDR3 protein is CASSQLPDMQYF. Here the CDR3 DNA reads TGTGCCAGCAGCCAGCTCCCAGATATGCAGTATTTT.

This clonotype was found many times. The chain recombines TRBV27 with TRBJ1-1; 8 bases match TRBD1. The CDR3 length is 16 residues. J gave up 0 bases and V 7 bases, and 10 bases lay outside the gene matches. Germline V gene sequence: CDR1 MNHEY, CDR2 SMNVEV (reference sequence). This CDR3 is CASKRTGTAMNTEAFF. DNA for the CDR3: TGTGCCAGCAAACGGACAGGGACGGCGATGAACACTGAAGCTTTCTTT.

This clonotype was seen ten or more times. This CDR3 is CASSLVPGQGDEQYF. CDR3 DNA: TGTGCCAGCAGCTTGGTTCCGGGACAGGGAGACGAGCAGTACTTC. This chain connects TRBV5-4 to TRBJ2-7; 9 bases fit TRBD1. J was trimmed by 5 bases and V by 0 bases; bases with no gene match: 6. In germline, CDR1 is SGHNT, CDR2 YYREEE (reference sequence). CDR3 length equals 15 residues.

This clonotype came up a few times. The V call is TRBV5-6, the J call TRBJ2-1; 9 positions agree with TRBD2. This CDR3 is 16 amino acids long. The germline gives CDR1 SGHDT, CDR2 YYEEEE. The V segment lost 4 bases and the J segment 2 bases; nucleotides outside the gene matches: 7. The CDR3 coding sequence is TGTGCCAGCAGCGTTAGCGGGACTAGCACCTACAATGAGCAGTTCTTC. Its translation is CASSVSGTSTYNEQFF. Based on the CDR3 plus reference TRBV5-6 and TRBJ2-1, the full variable domain is DAGVTQSPTHLIKTRGQQVTLRCSPKSGHDTVSWYQQALGQGPQFIFQYYEEEERQRGNFPDRFSGHQFPNYSSELNVNALLLGDSALYLCASSVSGTSTYNEQFFGPGTRLTVL.

This clonotype appeared a few times. J is TRBJ2-2 and V is TRBV5-1; D is undetermined. V dropped 2 bases and J dropped 0 bases, with 11 bases sitting between them. The CDR3 loop spans 16 amino acids. Germline V CDR1 and CDR2: SGHRS, YFSETQ. The CDR3 nucleotides are TGCGCCAGCAGCTTTCTCGAGGACGCGAACACCGGGGAGCTGTTTTTT. Translating gives CASSFLEDANTGELFF.

This clonotype was counted at least ten times. J is TRBJ1-2 and V is TRBV20-1; D is uncertain. V dropped 3 bases and J dropped 5 bases, with 13 bases sitting between them. CDR3 size: 13 residues. Germline V gives CDR1 DFQATT, CDR2 SNEGSKA (reference sequence). The CDR3 DNA reads as TGCAGTGCTAGTGGGCAGCCGGTATATGGCTACACCTTC. Translation gives CSASGQPVYGYTF.

This clonotype was picked up a small number of times. This sequence joins TRBV28 and TRBJ1-5; the match to TRBD1 covers 7 bases. This CDR3 spans 18 amino acids. CDR1 and CDR2 (germline): MDHEN, SYDVKM. The J segment lost 4 bases and the V segment lost 1 base, leaving 13 bases of the junction unmatched. The CDR3 loop reads CASSLLMTGRRPNQPQHF. The CDR3 DNA follows: TGTGCCAGCAGTTTATTAATGACAGGGAGGAGGCCTAATCAGCCCCAGCATTTT.

This chain joins TRBV3-1 and TRBJ1-4; the D is unclear. The CDR3 totals 15 residues. V dropped 1 base and J dropped 8 bases, with 14 bases sitting between them. Per the germline V gene, CDR1 is LGHDT and CDR2 is YNNKEL (reference sequence). In DNA form, the CDR3 reads TGTGCCAGCAGCCAAGGAAGTACCACCTACGAAAAACTGTTTTTT. This gives the protein CASSQGSTTYEKLFF.

This clonotype was seen ten or more times. The chain employs TRBV5-1 and TRBJ1-1, with D possibly being TRBD1 (6 bases). Germline V gives CDR1 SGHRS, CDR2 YFSETQ. CDR3 length: 14 amino acids. The V end lost 0 bases, the J end lost 8 bases, and 14 bases lay between the germline ends. This chain's CDR3 is CASSLADSYLEAFF. Written as DNA, the CDR3 is TGCGCCAGCAGCTTGGCGGACAGCTACTTAGAAGCTTTCTTT. Variable domain in full (rest from reference TRBV5-1 and TRBJ1-1): KAGVTQTPRYLIKTRGQQVTLSCSPISGHRSVSWYQQTPGQGLQFLFEYFSETQRNKGNFPGRFSGRQFSNSRSEMNVSTLELGDSALYLCASSLADSYLEAFFGQGTRLTVV.